What follows describes a single TCR beta chain. The data stem from a study of blood T cell repertoires in COVID-19. Generated by immunoSEQ multiplex PCR, the TCRdb table keeps only in-frame clones and is missing some. The sample includes 130,000 or so clones, about four fifths of them seen just once. V gave up 0 bases and J gave up 7 bases, with 4 bases separating them. The CDR3 has 11 amino acids. Germline CDR1 is MNHNY and CDR2 is SVGAGI (reference sequence). This chain joins TRBV6-6 and TRBJ2-7; D is unclear. Sequencing was carried out using peripheral blood. The sequence was obtained from a man aged 60-69 years with acute or convalescent COVID-19. CDR3 sequence: CASSYSREQYF. The DNA for the CDR3 is TGTGCCAGCAGTTACTCGAGGGAGCAGTACTTC.